This is a list of T cell receptor beta chains from one sample in a study of T cell responses to AZD1222 COVID-19 vaccine. Profiling relied on immunoSEQ multiplex PCR, and the TCRdb table lists in-frame clones only, not all of them. The sample shows some 200,000 clones, just over 90% of them seen only once. This specimen consisted of peripheral blood, obtained 28 days after the second dose of the MenACWY control vaccine. These receptors came from an adult who received the MenACWY meningococcal vaccine as a control. Both conserved end residues are part of each CDR3. The order of the fields is J gene, D gene, V gene, clone size, CDR3 protein, CDR3 DNA. A D gene is named only where the DNA matches it firmly. Rows give clone size only sometimes, using once, few, many, or a class for an expanded clone.

TRBJ2-1 . TRBV4-3 . CASSQDQLARGSYNEQFF TGCGCCAGCAGCCAAGACCAACTTGCGCGGGGATCCTACAATGAGCAGTTCTTC
TRBJ1-5 . TRBV28 . CASTDHRGAGNQPQHF TGTGCCAGCACTGACCATAGGGGGGCAGGTAATCAGCCCCAGCATTTT
TRBJ2-7 . TRBV4-1 . CASSQGPGLDYEQYF TGCGCCAGCAGCCAAGGCCCCGGACTGGACTACGAGCAGTACTTC
TRBJ2-5 . TRBV12-3/TRBV12-4 once CASAQTGGTQYF TGTGCCAGCGCACAAACCGGTGGGACCCAGTACTTC
TRBJ2-7 TRBD1 TRBV24-1 . CATSDRGQEQYF TGTGCCACCAGTGATAGGGGGCAAGAGCAGTACTTC
TRBJ2-6 . TRBV7-2 . CASSLIPPGSGANVLTF TGTGCCAGCAGCTTAATCCCGCCCGGGTCTGGGGCCAACGTCCTGACTTTC
TRBJ2-1 . TRBV11-3 once CASSPTVGWEQFF TGTGCCAGCAGCCCAACAGTGGGATGGGAGCAGTTCTTC
TRBJ2-3 . TRBV30 . CAWRGLGDTQYF TGTGCCTGGAGAGGGCTTGGGGATACGCAGTATTTT
TRBJ2-1 TRBD1 TRBV6-6 . CASSYPTGWDEQFF TGTGCCAGCAGTTACCCGACAGGGTGGGATGAGCAGTTCTTC
TRBJ2-1 TRBD2 TRBV7-3 . CASSRRGTSGSNEQFF TGTGCCAGCAGCCGTCGAGGGACTAGCGGGAGCAATGAGCAGTTCTTC
TRBJ2-7 TRBD1 TRBV19 . CASSPGQAYEQYF TGTGCCAGTAGTCCGGGACAGGCCTACGAGCAGTACTTC
TRBJ1-2 TRBD1 TRBV27 once CASSFRDRPGRYTF TGTGCCAGCAGTTTCCGGGACAGGCCTGGGCGCTACACCTTC
TRBJ1-1 TRBD1 TRBV18 . CASSPPSDRAEAFF TGTGCCAGCTCACCACCGAGTGACAGGGCGGAAGCTTTCTTT
TRBJ2-1 . TRBV23-1 . CASSHLNKDRSSYNEQFF TGCGCCAGCAGTCACCTAAACAAGGACAGAAGCTCCTACAATGAGCAGTTCTTC
TRBJ2-5 TRBD1 TRBV19 few CASSDRGPETQYF TGTGCCAGTAGTGACAGGGGTCCCGAGACCCAGTACTTC
TRBJ1-5 . TRBV30 . CAWRSDSNQPQHF TGTGCCTGGCGGAGTGATAGCAATCAGCCCCAGCATTTT
TRBJ2-3 TRBD2 TRBV30 once CAWSRGGLAGVPDTQYF TGTGCCTGGAGCAGAGGGGGACTAGCGGGAGTCCCAGATACGCAGTATTTT
TRBJ1-1 . TRBV5-1 . CASSLAFQNTEAFF TGCGCCAGCAGCTTGGCGTTCCAGAACACTGAAGCTTTCTTT
TRBJ2-3 . TRBV28 . CASSLGGVFATQYF TGTGCCAGCAGTTTAGGAGGGGTATTTGCCACGCAGTATTTT
TRBJ1-1 . TRBV4-2 once CASSQVGLTGGTEAFF TGTGCCAGCAGCCAAGTGGGCTTGACGGGGGGCACTGAAGCTTTCTTT
TRBJ2-7 . TRBV7-2 . CASSLRQRHYEQYF TGTGCCAGCAGCCTAAGACAACGACACTACGAGCAGTACTTC
TRBJ1-5 . TRBV7-8 . CASSLVERSEGNQPQHF TGTGCCAGCAGCTTAGTGGAACGTTCAGAGGGCAATCAGCCCCAGCATTTT
TRBJ2-5 TRBD1 TRBV6-2/TRBV6-3 . CASSQGEGAQYF TGTGCCAGCAGCCAGGGGGAAGGGGCCCAGTACTTC
TRBJ1-3 TRBD1 TRBV3-1/TRBV3-2 . CASSLGTGSGVNTIYF TGTGCCAGCAGCCTTGGGACAGGGAGCGGTGTTAACACCATATATTTT
TRBJ1-2 . TRBV27 . CASSTGFHGYTF TGTGCCAGCAGTACAGGGTTCCATGGCTACACCTTC
TRBJ2-7 . TRBV14 . CASSRRWGRRDYEQYF TGTGCCAGCAGCCGCAGGTGGGGGCGTCGGGACTACGAGCAGTACTTC
TRBJ1-1 . TRBV30 . CAWMLPHNRFKPTEAFF TGTGCCTGGATGTTGCCCCACAACAGGTTTAAGCCTACTGAAGCTTTCTTT
TRBJ2-1 TRBD2 TRBV6-1 . CASSELAGVQFF TGTGCCAGCAGTGAATTAGCGGGAGTGCAGTTCTTC
TRBJ1-2 . TRBV28 once CASSLRAGSNYGYTF TGTGCCAGCAGTTTAAGGGCCGGCTCTAACTATGGCTACACCTTC
TRBJ1-6 . TRBV18 . CASSPPAGFSPLHF TGTGCCAGCTCACCACCGGCAGGGTTTTCACCCCTCCACTTT
TRBJ1-2 . TRBV5-4 . CASRAPSFVGYTF TGTGCCAGCCGAGCCCCCTCATTCGTTGGCTACACCTTC
TRBJ1-4 TRBD1 TRBV11-3 . CASSFGTGDEKLFF TGTGCCAGCAGCTTTGGGACAGGGGACGAAAAACTGTTTTTT
TRBJ1-5 . TRBV6-5 once CASRKRGWNQPQHF TGTGCCAGCCGTAAGAGGGGCTGGAATCAGCCCCAGCATTTT
TRBJ1-3 . TRBV10-1 . CASSESGTGNTIYF TGCGCCAGCAGTGAATCAGGGACTGGAAACACCATATATTTT
TRBJ2-1 TRBD2 TRBV7-6 . CASSLAVAGGPYNEQFF TGTGCCAGCAGCTTAGCGGTAGCGGGAGGGCCCTACAATGAGCAGTTCTTC
TRBJ2-1 . TRBV5-6 . CASRKEGNEQFF TGTGCCAGCAGGAAGGAGGGCAATGAGCAGTTCTTC
TRBJ2-1 TRBD2 TRBV2 . CASSGLGPGKSSGRIIGNEQFF TGTGCCAGCAGTGGACTCGGACCCGGGAAGTCGAGCGGGAGAATAATTGGCAATGAGCAGTTCTTC
TRBJ2-1 . TRBV28 . CASSPPHFAGAPYNEQFF TGTGCCAGCAGTCCCCCACATTTTGCGGGGGCACCCTACAATGAGCAGTTCTTC
TRBJ2-3 TRBD2 TRBV7-8 . CASSLALGSGGLIDTQYF TGTGCCAGCAGCTTAGCGTTGGGTAGCGGGGGTCTCATAGATACGCAGTATTTT
TRBJ2-7 TRBD2 TRBV6-2/TRBV6-3 . CASSYGTSGVYEQYF TGTGCCAGCAGTTATGGGACTAGCGGCGTCTACGAGCAGTACTTC
TRBJ1-3 . TRBV5-6 . CATEVRGRGNTIYF TGTGCCACAGAGGTCCGGGGACGGGGAAACACCATATATTTT
TRBJ2-4 . TRBV19 . CASSIAGSGNIQYF TGTGCCAGTAGTATAGCAGGGAGTGGGAACATTCAGTACTTC
TRBJ1-2 TRBD1 TRBV19 . CASSIDRGRGDYGYTF TGTGCCAGTAGTATAGATCGTGGCAGGGGGGACTATGGCTACACCTTC
TRBJ2-7 . TRBV6-5 . CASTKGDKSYEQYF TGTGCCAGCACCAAGGGGGACAAGTCCTACGAGCAGTACTTC
TRBJ2-1 TRBD2 TRBV7-3 once CASSFDPAGGNEQFF TGTGCCAGCAGCTTTGACCCAGCGGGAGGCAATGAGCAGTTCTTC
TRBJ2-3 TRBD2 TRBV3-1/TRBV3-2 . CASSEAGGQTDTQYF TGTGCCAGCTCTGAGGCGGGAGGGCAGACAGATACGCAGTATTTT
TRBJ1-2 . TRBV18 . CASSPIPRAGGSGGYTF TGTGCCAGCTCACCTATACCTCGGGCAGGAGGAAGCGGTGGCTACACCTTC
TRBJ2-1 . TRBV7-7 . CASSRGAHNEQFF TGTGCCAGCAGCCGCGGGGCGCACAATGAGCAGTTCTTC
TRBJ1-1 . TRBV3-1/TRBV3-2 few CASSHVRNTEAFF TGTGCCAGCAGCCATGTCAGGAACACTGAAGCTTTCTTT
TRBJ2-7 TRBD2 TRBV6-5 . CASSPGTSGRYEQYF TGTGCCAGCAGTCCCGGGACTAGCGGGAGATACGAGCAGTACTTC
TRBJ2-7 TRBD1 TRBV18 . CASSQKGGDYYEQYF TGTGCCAGCTCACAGAAAGGGGGCGATTATTACGAGCAGTACTTC
TRBJ1-3 . TRBV9 . CASSVGVGASGNTIYF TGTGCCAGCAGCGTAGGAGTAGGTGCTTCTGGAAACACCATATATTTT
TRBJ1-5 . TRBV24-1 . CATSGNPNQPQHF TGTGCCACCAGTGGCAACCCTAATCAGCCCCAGCATTTT